These T cell receptor beta chains were read from a single sample in a study of graft-versus-host responses after intestinal transplantation. TCRdb's table, derived via immunoSEQ multiplex PCR, lists solely in-frame clones and lacks some. This table holds under 50,000 clones, around 92% found once. The sample consisted of PBMCs, taken 267 days after transplant. The source of these receptors is a human patient who received an intestinal transplant, so some T cells may come from the graft donor. Both conserved end residues are part of each CDR3. Fields, in order: clone size, D gene, J gene, V gene, CDR3 protein, CDR3 DNA. The D gene is left open where the match is weak. Not every row has a clone size; where given, it reads once, few, many or a size class.

.,TRBD2,TRBJ2-1,TRBV6-4,CASSVGTSGGAGEQFF,TGTGCCAGCAGTGTTGGGACTAGCGGGGGGGCAGGTGAGCAGTTCTTC
.,TRBD2,TRBJ2-5,TRBV4-1,CASRKAGGGNQETQYF,TGCGCCAGCCGCAAGGCGGGCGGGGGGAACCAAGAGACCCAGTACTTC
.,.,TRBJ1-5,TRBV7-9,CASSLEGPSNQPQHF,TGTGCCAGCAGCTTGGAGGGACCGAGCAATCAGCCCCAGCATTTT
.,.,TRBJ2-7,TRBV19,CASSALTGAYEQYF,TGTGCCAGTAGTGCCTTGACAGGAGCCTACGAGCAGTACTTC
.,TRBD2,TRBJ2-3,TRBV9,CASSVPREGSGGDTQYF,TGTGCCAGCAGCGTACCCCGAGAGGGTAGCGGGGGAGATACGCAGTATTTT
.,.,TRBJ2-1,TRBV7-9,CASGSAYNEQFF,TGTGCCAGCGGCAGTGCCTACAATGAGCAGTTCTTC
.,TRBD1,TRBJ1-1,TRBV6-1,CASRGTALNTEAFF,TGTGCCAGCAGGGGGACAGCGTTGAACACTGAAGCTTTCTTT
.,.,TRBJ1-5,TRBV28,CASSPRAHSNQPQHF,TGTGCCAGCAGTCCTCGGGCCCATAGCAATCAGCCCCAGCATTTT
.,TRBD1,TRBJ1-1,TRBV4-1,CASSQQGTAEAFF,TGCGCCAGCAGCCAACAGGGGACAGCTGAAGCTTTCTTT
.,.,TRBJ1-3,TRBV29-1,CSVSRGAGNTIYF,TGCAGCGTGAGCAGGGGTGCTGGAAACACCATATATTTT
once,TRBD1,TRBJ2-3,TRBV9,CASSSGQGADTQYF,TGTGCCAGCAGCTCAGGACAGGGGGCAGATACGCAGTATTTT
.,.,TRBJ2-1,TRBV5-1,CASSLMERYNEQFF,TGCGCCAGCAGCTTGATGGAGAGGTACAATGAGCAGTTCTTC
once,TRBD2,TRBJ2-3,TRBV11-3,CASSGTSSGGADTQYF,TGTGCCAGCAGCGGAACCTCTAGCGGGGGGGCAGATACGCAGTATTTT
.,TRBD1,TRBJ1-2,TRBV2,CASLTGDGDYGYTF,TGTGCCAGTTTGACAGGGGATGGTGACTATGGCTACACCTTC
.,.,TRBJ2-3,TRBV9,CASSALGTEGVGDTQYF,TGTGCCAGCAGCGCCCTTGGGACCGAGGGGGTGGGAGATACGCAGTATTTT
.,.,TRBJ2-3,TRBV4-1,CASSQASSWVSTQYF,TGCGCCAGCAGCCAAGCCAGCTCCTGGGTCAGTACGCAGTATTTT
.,.,TRBJ2-5,TRBV4-1,CASSLGGLQETQYF,TGCGCCAGCAGCCTGGGGGGCCTCCAAGAGACCCAGTACTTC